These T cell receptor beta chains were read from a single sample in a study of regulatory T cells in long-lasting Graves disease. Using its own MiXCR run on the multiplex PCR reads, TCRdb lists one record per CDR3 protein. The table shows 250,000 to 300,000 distinct CDR3 sequences, with approximately 20% occurring only once. The same data also went into a second study, on T cells in Graves' hyperthyroidism and ophthalmopathy.

The source was peripheral blood mononuclear cells (PBMCs), collected at new diagnosis, from a patient treated with antithyroid drugs. Source of these receptors: a woman younger than 45 with Graves disease. Both conserved end residues are part of each CDR3. A D gene is named only where the DNA matches it firmly. A clone size is listed for some rows: how often the clone was seen (once, few, many), or a class if it is expanded.

V: TRBV7-2
length: 14
size: many
J: TRBJ1-5
D: NA
DNA: TGTGCCAGCAGCCCCCTGATAAGCAATCAGCCCCAGCATTTT
CDR3: CASSPLISNQPQHF

V: TRBV25-1
length: 14
size: many
J: TRBJ1-1
D: NA
DNA: TGTGCCAGCAGTGAATTCAAGGGGACCACTGAAGCTTTCTTT
CDR3: CASSEFKGTTEAFF

V: TRBV7-2
length: 15
size: many
J: TRBJ2-3
D: NA
DNA: TGTGCCAGCAGCTTACGTCGGGCTCACACAGATACGCAGTATTTT
CDR3: CASSLRRAHTDTQYF

V: TRBV11-1
length: 16
size: many
J: TRBJ2-3
D: TRBD2
DNA: TGTGCCAGCACAACCGGACTAGCGGGGAACACAGATACGCAGTATTTT
CDR3: CASTTGLAGNTDTQYF

V: TRBV19
length: 14
size: NA
J: TRBJ1-5
D: NA
DNA: TGTGCCAGTACCCCCGGAGGGGGGCGCCAGCCCCAGCATTTT
CDR3: CASTPGGGRQPQHF

V: TRBV6-2/TRBV6-3
length: 13
size: many
J: TRBJ2-7
D: NA
DNA: TGTGCCAGCAGTTACTCTCGAAAATACGAGCAGTACTTC
CDR3: CASSYSRKYEQYF

V: TRBV3-1
length: 14
size: many
J: TRBJ1-1
D: NA
DNA: TGTGCCAGCAGCCTAGAGACAGCGAACACTGAAGCTTTCTTT
CDR3: CASSLETANTEAFF

V: TRBV19
length: 14
size: many
J: TRBJ1-1
D: TRBD1
DNA: TGTGCCAGTAGTATCAGGGGGGGGGATACTGAAGCTTTCTTT
CDR3: CASSIRGGDTEAFF

V: TRBV12-3/TRBV12-4
length: 16
size: many
J: TRBJ2-1
D: NA
DNA: TGTGCCAGCAGTCTTTCCCCCCGAAGACTAGGGAATGAGCAGTTCTTC
CDR3: CASSLSPRRLGNEQFF

V: TRBV7-9
length: 12
size: many
J: TRBJ1-2
D: NA
DNA: TGTGCCAGCAGCTCGGAGCTTAATGGCTACACCTTC
CDR3: CASSSELNGYTF

V: TRBV5-1
length: 15
size: many
J: TRBJ1-6
D: NA
DNA: TGCGCCAGCAGCTTGGACAGCCAGACCAATTCACCCCTCCACTTT
CDR3: CASSLDSQTNSPLHF

V: TRBV3-1
length: 13
size: many
J: TRBJ1-2
D: TRBD1
DNA: TGTGCCAGCAGCCAACAGGGGGCATATGGCTACACCTTC
CDR3: CASSQQGAYGYTF

V: TRBV29-1
length: 12
size: NA
J: TRBJ2-1
D: TRBD2
DNA: TGCAGCGTTGACCGACTAGCCAATGAGCAGTTCTTC
CDR3: CSVDRLANEQFF

V: TRBV29-1
length: 14
size: many
J: TRBJ2-1
D: TRBD2
DNA: TGCAGCGTTGCGGGACTAGCGGGGAATAATGAGCAGTTCTTC
CDR3: CSVAGLAGNNEQFF

V: TRBV11-2
length: 15
size: many
J: TRBJ2-1
D: TRBD2
DNA: TGTGCCAGCAGCTTGGCCGGACTAGCGCGGAACAAGCAGTTCTTC
CDR3: CASSLAGLARNKQFF

V: TRBV19
length: 14
size: NA
J: TRBJ2-7
D: TRBD1
DNA: TGTGCCAGCAGCGACTCAGGGGGTTCCTACGAGCAGTACTTC
CDR3: CASSDSGGSYEQYF

V: TRBV7-9
length: 12
size: many
J: TRBJ1-4
D: NA
DNA: TGTGCCAGCAGCCCTAACGGCGAAAAACTGTTTTTT
CDR3: CASSPNGEKLFF

V: TRBV19
length: 14
size: few
J: TRBJ1-2
D: TRBD1
DNA: TGTGCCAGTAGTGAGACAGGGGACGACTATGGCTACACCTTC
CDR3: CASSETGDDYGYTF

V: TRBV11-3
length: 15
size: many
J: TRBJ2-2
D: NA
DNA: TGTGCCAGCAGCCCCGGTCAGGCGAACATCGGGGAGCTGTTTTTT
CDR3: CASSPGQANIGELFF

V: TRBV18
length: 14
size: many
J: TRBJ1-6
D: NA
DNA: TGTGCCAGCTCACCATTAGGGGAGGAATCACCCCTCCACTTT
CDR3: CASSPLGEESPLHF

V: TRBV7-2
length: 15
size: NA
J: TRBJ2-1
D: TRBD2
DNA: TGTGCCAGCAGCCCCCTTAGCGGGACTTACAATGAGCAGTTCTTC
CDR3: CASSPLSGTYNEQFF

V: TRBV6-1
length: 15
size: few
J: TRBJ1-3
D: NA
DNA: TGTGCCAGCAGTGAAGCCAGGGGTAGCGGAAACACCATATATTTT
CDR3: CASSEARGSGNTIYF

V: TRBV15
length: 15
size: NA
J: TRBJ1-2
D: TRBD1
DNA: TGTGCCACCAGCGGAAGGACAGGGGGAGATTATGGCTACACCTTC
CDR3: CATSGRTGGDYGYTF

V: TRBV9
length: 13
size: many
J: TRBJ1-1
D: NA
DNA: TGTGCCAGCAGCGTACTGGGGAACACTGAAGCTTTCTTT
CDR3: CASSVLGNTEAFF

V: TRBV20-1
length: 11
size: few
J: TRBJ2-5
D: NA
DNA: TGCAGTGCCGCTGAATGGGGGTTCCAGTACTTC
CDR3: CSAAEWGFQYF

V: TRBV5-1
length: 15
size: NA
J: TRBJ1-6
D: NA
DNA: TGTGCCAGCAGCTTAGAACGCTGGGCCAATTCACCCCTCCACTTT
CDR3: CASSLERWANSPLHF

V: TRBV20-1
length: 13
size: NA
J: TRBJ2-7
D: NA
DNA: TGCAGTGCAAACCCCGGGACCGGCGACGCGCAGTACTTC
CDR3: CSANPGTGDAQYF

V: TRBV13
length: 15
size: many
J: TRBJ2-2
D: TRBD2
DNA: TGTGCCAGCAGCGTACTAGCGGGATACACCGGGGAGCTGTTTTTT
CDR3: CASSVLAGYTGELFF

V: TRBV7-2
length: 16
size: NA
J: TRBJ2-3
D: TRBD2
DNA: TGTGCCAGCAGCGAGGATGCGGGGGGGCCCACAGATACGCAGTATTTT
CDR3: CASSEDAGGPTDTQYF

V: TRBV27
length: 13
size: many
J: TRBJ1-5
D: NA
DNA: TGTGCCAGCAGTCCAAAGGGGGGCCAGCCCCAGCATTTT
CDR3: CASSPKGGQPQHF

V: TRBV20-1
length: 15
size: many
J: TRBJ1-4
D: TRBD1
DNA: TGCAGTGCTACCGGGACAGGGGAAACTAATGAAAAACTGTTTTTT
CDR3: CSATGTGETNEKLFF

V: TRBV14
length: 15
size: many
J: TRBJ2-1
D: NA
DNA: TGTGCCAGCAGCCAAGCCCGAACGGACTTCGATGAGCAGTTCTTC
CDR3: CASSQARTDFDEQFF

V: TRBV27
length: 16
size: many
J: TRBJ2-3
D: TRBD2
DNA: TGTGCCAGCAGTAAATGGACTAGCGGGGGCACAGATACGCAGTATTTT
CDR3: CASSKWTSGGTDTQYF

V: TRBV6-1
length: 14
size: many
J: TRBJ2-7
D: NA
DNA: TGTGCCAGCAGTGCGTTCGGCAACCCCTACGAGCAGTACTTC
CDR3: CASSAFGNPYEQYF

V: TRBV15
length: 15
size: many
J: TRBJ2-1
D: NA
DNA: TGTGCCACCAGCAGTCTGACAGCGAAAAACAATGAGCAGTTCTTC
CDR3: CATSSLTAKNNEQFF

V: TRBV5-1
length: 13
size: NA
J: TRBJ1-5
D: NA
DNA: TGCGCCAGCAGCTCGGATAATAATCAGCCCCAGCATTTT
CDR3: CASSSDNNQPQHF

V: TRBV5-1
length: 14
size: many
J: TRBJ1-1
D: NA
DNA: TGCGCCAGCAGCTTGGAAGGGGCATACACTGAAGCTTTCTTT
CDR3: CASSLEGAYTEAFF

V: TRBV10-3
length: 14
size: many
J: TRBJ1-3
D: TRBD1
DNA: TGTGCCATCAGTGGGACAGGGGGCGCGGACACCATATATTTT
CDR3: CAISGTGGADTIYF

V: TRBV6-1
length: 14
size: few
J: TRBJ1-1
D: NA
DNA: TGTGCCAGCAGTGAAGGGGGGGCCGGCACTGAAGCTTTCTTT
CDR3: CASSEGGAGTEAFF

V: TRBV19
length: 13
size: NA
J: TRBJ1-2
D: NA
DNA: TGTGCCAGTAGTAAGGCAGGGCCCTATGGCTACACCTTC
CDR3: CASSKAGPYGYTF

V: TRBV7-9
length: 15
size: NA
J: TRBJ1-1
D: TRBD1
DNA: TGTGCCAGCAGCCACCAGACAGGGGGTGGCACTGAAGCTTTCTTT
CDR3: CASSHQTGGGTEAFF

V: TRBV12-5
length: 13
size: many
J: TRBJ2-5
D: NA
DNA: TGTGCTAGTGGTTTGGGTAGCGCCGAGACCCAGTACTTC
CDR3: CASGLGSAETQYF

V: TRBV28
length: 15
size: many
J: TRBJ1-1
D: NA
DNA: TGTGCCAGCAGTTTGATCGGGGGCGGGCACACTGAAGCTTTCTTT
CDR3: CASSLIGGGHTEAFF

V: TRBV5-1
length: 15
size: many
J: TRBJ2-5
D: NA
DNA: TGCGCCAGCGGAAGGCAGGGAAGGGGCCAAGAGACCCAGTACTTC
CDR3: CASGRQGRGQETQYF

V: TRBV9
length: 17
size: NA
J: TRBJ1-3
D: NA
DNA: TGTGCCAGCAGCGTAGAAGGAGTGGCTCCCTCTGGAAACACCATATATTTT
CDR3: CASSVEGVAPSGNTIYF